What follows are 2 T cell receptor beta chains derived from one specimen sequenced in a study of CD8 T cells in ankylosing spondylitis. TCRdb reanalysed the 5' RACE reads using MiXCR and keeps one entry per CDR3 protein. The top ten hold over 10% of the sample, which has 380,000 or so distinct CDR3 sequences, roughly 20% seen once. The sample taken for sequencing was blood, either unsorted or a sorted T cell fraction (not recorded which). These receptors were obtained from a male donor with ankylosing spondylitis or in good health (not recorded which).

This chain links TRBV6-5 with TRBJ2-3, with unresolved D. V lost 6 bases and J lost 4, with 8 bases in between. CDR1 is MNHEY, CDR2 SVGAGI, per germline. CDR3 length: 12 amino acids. The CDR3 DNA reads as TGTGCCAGCAGGGACCTTTCAGATACGCAGTATTTT. Translation gives CASRDLSDTQYF.

This clonotype was seen only a few times. The chain uses TRBV29-1 and TRBJ2-2; D uncertain. Germline CDR1 reads SQVTM; CDR2 reads ANQGSEA. The ends were cut back, 4 bases at V and 5 bases at J, with 20 bases in the middle. This CDR3 is 16 amino acids long. For the CDR3, the DNA is TGCAGCGTTGTACTTGCCTTTCGGGCGGAAACCGGGGAGCTGTTTTTT. Encoded protein: CSVVLAFRAETGELFF.